Sequencing of this T cell receptor beta chain was carried out in a study of vaccination and CD4 T cells after COVID-19. About the research overall: There were six male and four female convalescents, and two of them were Hispanic.

Sequencing of the DNA from cultured CD4+ T cells was carried out with the Oncomine TCR Beta short-read assay. Using its own MiXCR run on the PCR reads, TCRdb lists one record per CDR3 protein. The sample gives about 23,000 distinct CDR3 sequences, around 64% of which show up once; 20% to 25% is in the top ten. Regarding this clonotype: Its cognate antigen is unknown.

The CDR3 is made up of 15 amino acids. V shed 5 bases and J 0 bases; nucleotides not matched to a gene: 7. Germline V lookup: CDR1 SEHNR, CDR2 FQNEAQ (reference sequence). Treatment in this sample: approximately 9-day PBMC culture with coronavirus spike peptide pools or control peptides (ViraFEST assay). The sample consisted of CD4+ T cells from blood, cultured in vitro, taken after SARS-CoV-2 vaccination. This receptor was identified in a human donor who received a COVID-19 vaccine. The V call is TRBV7-9, the J call TRBJ2-7; 7 bases match TRBD1. In DNA, the CDR3 is TGTGCCAGCAGCGACCTACAGGGGCGCTCCTACGAGCAGTACTTC. Translated: CASSDLQGRSYEQYF.